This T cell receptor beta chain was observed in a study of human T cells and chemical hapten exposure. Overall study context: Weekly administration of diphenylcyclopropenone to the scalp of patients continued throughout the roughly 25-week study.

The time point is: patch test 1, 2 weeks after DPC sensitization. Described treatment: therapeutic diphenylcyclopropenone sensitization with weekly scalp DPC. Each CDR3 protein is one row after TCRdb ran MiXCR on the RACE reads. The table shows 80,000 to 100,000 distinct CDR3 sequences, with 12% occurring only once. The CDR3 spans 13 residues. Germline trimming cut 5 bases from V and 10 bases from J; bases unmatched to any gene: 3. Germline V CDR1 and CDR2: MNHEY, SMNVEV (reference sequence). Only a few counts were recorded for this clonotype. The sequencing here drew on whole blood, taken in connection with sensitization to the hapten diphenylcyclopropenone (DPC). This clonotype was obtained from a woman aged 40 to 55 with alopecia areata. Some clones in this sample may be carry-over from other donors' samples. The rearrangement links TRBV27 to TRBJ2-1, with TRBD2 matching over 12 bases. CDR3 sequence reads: CASSGLAGLEQFF. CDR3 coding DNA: TGTGCCAGCAGTGGACTAGCGGGGCTGGAGCAGTTCTTC.